This T cell receptor beta chain appears in the sequencing data of a study of blood T cell repertoires in COVID-19. In the study overall: Before being deemed recovered, Cohort 3 donors had two negative PCRs, clearance, or symptom resolution. Acute-phase and convalescent COVID-19 samples originated in the United States, Italy and Spain. The cDNA or gDNA used as material had been derived from T cells, B-cell-depleted T cells, or PBMCs.

The authors' processing: Amplification with reference gene primers provided the estimates of nucleated cell counts. Sequencing was performed with immunoSEQ multiplex PCR; in TCRdb, only in-frame clones are kept and a portion is missing. V and J calls and clone size come straight from that table; D and trimming were deduced from the DNA. Counted here are fewer than 250,000 clones, more than 75% occurring once; the ten biggest clones make up approximately 7.2%. Germline values: CDR1 LGHDT, CDR2 YNNKEL (reference sequence). This CDR3 is 15 amino acids long. V lost 0 bases and J 3 bases, leaving 10 bases between the germline ends.

The V gene is TRBV3-1 (or the pseudogene TRBV3-2), the J gene TRBJ2-3; D not certain. The TCR was taken from a man aged 30-40 years in a cohort exposed to, infected with or recovered from COVID-19 (not recorded which). Sequencing used PBMCs or T cells enriched from blood (not recorded which). The CDR3 here is CASSQDTPQTDTQYF. The DNA for the CDR3 is TGTGCCAGCAGCCAAGATACCCCCCAGACAGATACGCAGTATTTT.